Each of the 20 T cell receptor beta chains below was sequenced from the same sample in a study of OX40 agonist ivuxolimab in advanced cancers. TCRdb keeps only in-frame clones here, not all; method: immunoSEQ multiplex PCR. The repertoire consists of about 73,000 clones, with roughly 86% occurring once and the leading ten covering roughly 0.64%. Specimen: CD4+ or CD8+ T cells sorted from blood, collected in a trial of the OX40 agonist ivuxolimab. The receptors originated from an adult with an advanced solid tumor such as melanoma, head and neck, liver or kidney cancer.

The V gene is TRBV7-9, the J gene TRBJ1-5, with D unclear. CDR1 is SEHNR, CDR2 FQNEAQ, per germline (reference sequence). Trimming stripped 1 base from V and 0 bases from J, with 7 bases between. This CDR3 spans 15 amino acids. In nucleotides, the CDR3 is TGTGCCAGCAGCTTAGGGGAATATAGCAATCAGCCCCAGCATTTT. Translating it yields CASSLGEYSNQPQHF.

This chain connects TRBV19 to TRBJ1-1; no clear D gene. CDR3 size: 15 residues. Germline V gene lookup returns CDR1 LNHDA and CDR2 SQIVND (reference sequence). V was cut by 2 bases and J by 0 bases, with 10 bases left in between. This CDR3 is CASSISGFLNTEAFF. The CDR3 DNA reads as TGTGCCAGTAGTATAAGCGGTTTTCTGAACACTGAAGCTTTCTTT.

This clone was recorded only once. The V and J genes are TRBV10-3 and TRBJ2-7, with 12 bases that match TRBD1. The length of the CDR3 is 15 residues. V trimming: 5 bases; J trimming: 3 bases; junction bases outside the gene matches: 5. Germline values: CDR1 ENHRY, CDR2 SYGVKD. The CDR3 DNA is TGTGCCATCAGTATGGGACAGGGGGCTAACTACGAGCAGTACTTC. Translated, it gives CAISMGQGANYEQYF.

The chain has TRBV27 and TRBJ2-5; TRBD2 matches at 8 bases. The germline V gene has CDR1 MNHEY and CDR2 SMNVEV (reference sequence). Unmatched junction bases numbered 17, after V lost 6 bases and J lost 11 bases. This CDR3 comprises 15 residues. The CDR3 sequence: CASRPHGGGLGEQYF. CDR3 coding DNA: TGTGCCAGCAGGCCCCATGGCGGGGGGTTGGGGGAGCAGTACTTC.

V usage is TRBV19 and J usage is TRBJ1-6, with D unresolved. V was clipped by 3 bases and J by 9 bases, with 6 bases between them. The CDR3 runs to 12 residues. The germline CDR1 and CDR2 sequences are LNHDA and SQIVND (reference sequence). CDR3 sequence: CASSIIGSPLHF. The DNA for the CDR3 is TGTGCCAGTAGTATCATAGGTTCACCCCTCCACTTT.

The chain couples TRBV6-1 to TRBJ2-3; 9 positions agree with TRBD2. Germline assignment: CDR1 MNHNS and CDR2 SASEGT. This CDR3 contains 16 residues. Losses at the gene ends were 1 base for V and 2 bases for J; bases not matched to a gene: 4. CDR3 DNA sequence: TGTGCCAGCAGTGAAGGGGGCGGGAGGGCCACAGATACGCAGTATTTT. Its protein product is CASSEGGGRATDTQYF.

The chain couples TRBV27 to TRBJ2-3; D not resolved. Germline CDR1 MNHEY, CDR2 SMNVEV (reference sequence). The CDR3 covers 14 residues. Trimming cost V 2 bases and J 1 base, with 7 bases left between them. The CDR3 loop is CASSLRTGTDTQYF. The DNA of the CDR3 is TGTGCCAGCAGTTTACGCACGGGCACAGATACGCAGTATTTT.

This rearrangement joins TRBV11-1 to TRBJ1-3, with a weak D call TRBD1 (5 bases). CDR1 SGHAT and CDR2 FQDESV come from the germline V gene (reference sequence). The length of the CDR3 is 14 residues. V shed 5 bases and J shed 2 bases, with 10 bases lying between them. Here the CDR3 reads CASSRPGAGNTIYF. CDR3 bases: TGTGCCAGCAGCCGGCCGGGGGCTGGAAACACCATATATTTT.

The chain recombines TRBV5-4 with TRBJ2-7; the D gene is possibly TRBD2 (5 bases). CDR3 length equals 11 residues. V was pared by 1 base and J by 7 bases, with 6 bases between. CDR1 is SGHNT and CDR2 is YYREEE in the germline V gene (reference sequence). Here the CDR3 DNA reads TGTGCCAGCAGCTTGCGGGGTGAGCAGTACTTC. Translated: CASSLRGEQYF. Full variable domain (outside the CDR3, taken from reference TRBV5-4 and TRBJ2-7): ETGVTQSPTHLIKTRGQQVTLRCSSQSGHNTVSWYQQALGQGPQFIFQYYREEENGRGNFPPRFSGLQFPNYSSELNVNALELDDSALYLCASSLRGEQYFGPGTRLTVT.

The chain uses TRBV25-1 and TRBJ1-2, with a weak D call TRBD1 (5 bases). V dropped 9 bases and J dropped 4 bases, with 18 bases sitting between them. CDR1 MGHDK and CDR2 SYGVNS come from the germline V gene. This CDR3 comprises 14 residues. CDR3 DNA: TGTGCCAGTTTACCCAGGGCAGGCTTCTATGGCTACACCTTC. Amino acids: CASLPRAGFYGYTF.

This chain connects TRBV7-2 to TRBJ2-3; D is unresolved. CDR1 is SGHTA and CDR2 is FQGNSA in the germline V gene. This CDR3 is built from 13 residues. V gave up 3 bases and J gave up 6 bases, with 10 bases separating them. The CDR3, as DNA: TGTGCCAGCAGCTTCGGAGCCGGGGATACGCAGTATTTT. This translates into CASSFGAGDTQYF.

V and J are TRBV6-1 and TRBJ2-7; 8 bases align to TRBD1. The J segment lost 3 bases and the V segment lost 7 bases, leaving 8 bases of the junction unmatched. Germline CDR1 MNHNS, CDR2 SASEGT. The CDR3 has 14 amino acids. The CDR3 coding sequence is TGTGCCAGCATTACCGGGACAGGAGTCTACGAGCAGTACTTC. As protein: CASITGTGVYEQYF.

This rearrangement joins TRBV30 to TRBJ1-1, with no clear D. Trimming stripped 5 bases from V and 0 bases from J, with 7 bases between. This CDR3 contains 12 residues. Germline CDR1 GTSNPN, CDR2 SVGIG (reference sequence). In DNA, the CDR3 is TGTGCCTGGGGACGGATGAACACTGAAGCTTTCTTT. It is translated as CAWGRMNTEAFF.

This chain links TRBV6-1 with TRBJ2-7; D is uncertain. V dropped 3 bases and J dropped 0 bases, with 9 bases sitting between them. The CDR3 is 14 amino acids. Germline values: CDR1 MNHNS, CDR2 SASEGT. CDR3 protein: CASSEERFSYEQYF. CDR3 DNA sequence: TGTGCCAGCAGTGAGGAACGTTTCTCCTACGAGCAGTACTTC.

This CDR3 is CASSIESGNTEAFF. CDR3 in DNA: TGTGCCAGTAGTATAGAGTCGGGGAACACTGAAGCTTTCTTT. The chain combines TRBV19 with TRBJ1-1; D unresolved. The CDR3 covers 14 residues. Germline V gives CDR1 LNHDA, CDR2 SQIVND (reference sequence). V was pared by 0 bases and J by 1 base, with 6 bases between.

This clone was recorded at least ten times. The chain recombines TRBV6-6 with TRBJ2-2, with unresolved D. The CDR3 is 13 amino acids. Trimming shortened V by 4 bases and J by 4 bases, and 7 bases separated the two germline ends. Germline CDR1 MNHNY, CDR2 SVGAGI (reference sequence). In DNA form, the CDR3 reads TGTGCCAGCAGTTCCGGGTCCACCGGGGAGCTGTTTTTT. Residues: CASSSGSTGELFF.

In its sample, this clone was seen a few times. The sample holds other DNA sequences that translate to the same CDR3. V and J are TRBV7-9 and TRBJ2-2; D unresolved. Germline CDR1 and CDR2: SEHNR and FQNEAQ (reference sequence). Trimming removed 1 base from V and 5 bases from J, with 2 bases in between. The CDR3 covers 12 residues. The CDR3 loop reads CASSLETGELFF. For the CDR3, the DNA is TGTGCCAGCAGCTTAGAGACCGGGGAGCTGTTTTTT.

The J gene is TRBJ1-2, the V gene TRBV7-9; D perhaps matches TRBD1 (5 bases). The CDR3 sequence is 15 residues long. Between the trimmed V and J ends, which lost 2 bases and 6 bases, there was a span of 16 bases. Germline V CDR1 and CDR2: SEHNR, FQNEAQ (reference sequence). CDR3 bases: TGTGCCAGCAGCTTATCTGAGGGGTTGGGACATGGCTACACCTTC. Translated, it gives CASSLSEGLGHGYTF.

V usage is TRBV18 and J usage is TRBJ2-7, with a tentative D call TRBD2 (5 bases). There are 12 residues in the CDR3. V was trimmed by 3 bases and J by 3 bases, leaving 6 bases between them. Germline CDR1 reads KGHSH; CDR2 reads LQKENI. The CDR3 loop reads CASSPSVYEQYF. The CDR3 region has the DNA TGTGCCAGCTCACCTAGCGTCTACGAGCAGTACTTC.

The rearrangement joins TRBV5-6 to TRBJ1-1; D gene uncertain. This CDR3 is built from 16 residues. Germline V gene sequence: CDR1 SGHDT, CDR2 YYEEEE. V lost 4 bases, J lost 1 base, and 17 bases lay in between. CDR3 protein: CASSPRDGVGNTEAFF. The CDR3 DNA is TGTGCCAGCAGCCCACGGGATGGGGTAGGGAACACTGAAGCTTTCTTT.